These 27 T cell receptor beta chains were all obtained from the same sample, sequenced in a study of CD8 T cells in Susac syndrome. RNA amounts of roughly 0.45 to 1 ug underwent reverse transcription with random hexamers. TCRdb re-called the immunoSEQ multiplex PCR reads through MiXCR, storing one row per CDR3 protein. The data hold around 170,000 distinct CDR3 sequences, with approximately 95% observed a single time. Sequencing was performed on CD4+ T cells from PBMCs. The receptors shown here come from a human donor with Susac syndrome.

This clonotype showed up just once. The V gene is TRBV7-2, the J gene TRBJ2-3; D call uncertain. The V end was cut by 4 bases, the J end by 5 bases, with 13 bases between. CDR1 SGHTA and CDR2 FQGNSA come from the germline V gene. The CDR3 is made up of 14 amino acids. CDR3 loop: CASSSPPGGDTQYF. CDR3 bases: TGTGCCAGCAGCTCCCCCCCCGGCGGAGATACGCAGTATTTT.

The chain couples TRBV12-3 or TRBV12-4 to TRBJ2-7; a possible D gene is TRBD1 (5 bases). V was trimmed by 5 bases and J by 5 bases, leaving 16 bases between them. The CDR3 covers 14 residues. Here the CDR3 reads CASSPPGRANEQYF. The CDR3 nucleotides read TGTGCCAGCAGTCCCCCTGGCAGGGCTAACGAGCAGTACTTC.

The chain couples TRBV12-5 to TRBJ1-2; D call uncertain. Germline loops: CDR1 LGHNT, CDR2 FRNRAP. The length of the CDR3 is 13 residues. V dropped 6 bases and J dropped 1 base, with 9 bases sitting between them. The CDR3 DNA reads TGTGCTAGTGGGAAAGGAATTAACTATGGCTACACCTTC. It specifies CASGKGINYGYTF. The full variable domain, completed using reference TRBV12-5 and TRBJ1-2, is DARVTQTPRHKVTEMGQEVTMRCQPILGHNTVFWYRQTMMQGLELLAYFRNRAPLDDSGMPKDRFSAEMPDATLATLKIQPSEPRDSAVYFCASGKGINYGYTFGSGTRLTVV.

The chain is built from TRBV28 and TRBJ2-7; 10 bases agree with TRBD1. The V gene's germline CDR1 is MDHEN and CDR2 SYDVKM. The CDR3 runs to 15 residues. V dropped 5 bases and J dropped 4; count of bases not matched to a gene: 8. The CDR3 DNA follows: TGTGCCAGCAGTCCCGCCGGGACAGGGGTGTACGAGCAGTACTTC. It encodes CASSPAGTGVYEQYF.

This clonotype was found once. The rearrangement links TRBV11-1 to TRBJ2-5; D tentatively reads TRBD1 or TRBD2 (5 bases each). Trimming took off 5 bases at V and 4 bases at J, with 14 bases between the two ends. Germline CDR1 is SGHAT and CDR2 is FQDESV (reference sequence). This CDR3 has 14 amino acids. The CDR3: CASSRRTGLETQYF. The DNA for the CDR3 is TGTGCCAGCAGCCGTAGAACGGGGCTAGAGACCCAGTACTTC.

This chain uses TRBV24-1 with TRBJ1-4; D is unresolved. Between the trimmed V and J ends, which lost 8 bases and 0 bases, there was a span of 6 bases. The germline V gene encodes CDR1 KGHDR and CDR2 SFDVKD. The CDR3 length is 13 residues. CDR3 nucleotide sequence: TGTGCCACCACGGAGGCAACTAATGAAAAACTGTTTTTT. Translated, it gives CATTEATNEKLFF.

The rearrangement links TRBV30 to TRBJ2-7; weak D call: TRBD1 (6 bases). The CDR3 consists of 11 residues. V dropped 3 bases and J dropped 8 bases, with 11 bases sitting between them. CDR1 is GTSNPN, CDR2 SVGIG, per germline (reference sequence). Written as DNA, the CDR3 is TGTGCCTGGAGACTGGGGACAAAGCAGTACTTC. Translated, it gives CAWRLGTKQYF.

Note on this clonotype: It is unclear where the CDR3 begins or ends on the DNA, so no DNA is shown, and the CDR3 is as TCRdb lists it. The V and J genes are TRBV12-3 or TRBV12-4 and TRBJ2-2; the D segment call TRBD1 is taken from the table without a DNA check. The CDR3 spans 16 residues, counting both ends. The CDR3: CASSSSTGGETGELFF.

The J gene is TRBJ1-2, the V gene TRBV12-3 or TRBV12-4; TRBD1 matches 7 bases. This CDR3 contains 11 residues. V shed 11 bases and J 10 bases; nucleotides not matched to a gene: 10. CDR3 sequence reads: CAYRGPDDYTF. In DNA form, the CDR3 reads TGTGCCTACAGGGGACCGGATGACTACACCTTC.

The chain uses TRBV28 and TRBJ2-7; D is unclear. Germline V gives CDR1 MDHEN, CDR2 SYDVKM. V gave up 7 bases and J gave up 4 bases, with 14 bases separating them. The CDR3 has 13 amino acids. This CDR3 reads CASMTSPFYEQYF. DNA of the CDR3: TGTGCCAGCATGACAAGCCCCTTTTACGAGCAGTACTTC.

The V gene is TRBV5-1, the J gene TRBJ2-7; TRBD2 agrees at 9 bases. Germline lookup yields CDR1 SGHRS and CDR2 YFSETQ. There are 16 residues in the CDR3. Trimming cost V 2 bases and J 3 bases; bases outside gene matches: 9. CDR3 loop: CASSFRASGIHYEQYF. In DNA form, the CDR3 reads TGCGCCAGCAGCTTCAGGGCTAGCGGGATCCACTACGAGCAGTACTTC.

This sequence joins TRBV20-1 and TRBJ2-5, with D possibly being TRBD1 (6 bases). V was pared by 3 bases and J by 5 bases, with 19 bases between. Looked up from germline, CDR1 is DFQATT and CDR2 is SNEGSKA (reference sequence). The CDR3 loop spans 15 amino acids. The CDR3 sequence: CSASLIGQPSETQYF. CDR3 DNA: TGCAGTGCTAGCCTGATAGGACAGCCGTCGGAGACCCAGTACTTC.

The V call is TRBV12-3 or TRBV12-4, the J call TRBJ2-3, with TRBD2 matching over 8 bases. The CDR3 extends over 14 amino acids. J lost 5 bases, V lost 3 bases, and 4 bases had no gene match. In DNA form, the CDR3 reads TGTGCCAGCAGTTTCGGGGGGGCCGGAGATACGCAGTATTTT. The encoded protein is CASSFGGAGDTQYF.

J is TRBJ2-6 and V is TRBV7-9, with TRBD1 matching 7 bases. The germline CDR1 and CDR2 sequences are SEHNR and FQNEAQ (reference sequence). Losses at the gene ends were 6 bases for V and 2 bases for J; bases not matched to a gene: 13. CDR3 length: 18 amino acids. Here the CDR3 DNA reads TGTGCCAGCAGTTCCCCGGGACAGCCGTCCCCTGGGGCCAACGTCCTGACTTTC. It codes for CASSSPGQPSPGANVLTF.

This clonotype has only one observation. The chain has TRBV29-1 and TRBJ2-1, with TRBD2 identical over 14 bases. Losses at the gene ends were 8 bases for V and 6 bases for J; bases not matched to a gene: 9. This CDR3 region has 15 residues. Germline V lookup: CDR1 SQVTM, CDR2 ANQGSEA. CDR3 nucleotide sequence: TGCAGCTCACCCTTCGGACTAGCGGGGGGCAATGAGCAGTTCTTC. This translates into CSSPFGLAGGNEQFF.

This clonotype was observed a single time. The chain couples TRBV18 to TRBJ2-5, with D tentatively TRBD1 or TRBD2 (5 bases each). Germline CDR1 reads KGHSH; CDR2 reads LQKENI. V was shortened by 3 bases and J by 1 base, with 12 bases between the two germline ends. CDR3 size: 15 residues. CDR3 residues: CASSPGPRLQETQYF. Here the CDR3 DNA reads TGTGCCAGCTCACCGGGACCTCGACTCCAAGAGACCCAGTACTTC.

The chain uses TRBV5-4 and TRBJ1-2; D is unclear. This CDR3 comprises 14 residues. CDR1 is SGHNT, CDR2 YYREEE, per germline (reference sequence). Trimming cost V 0 bases and J 4 bases, with 10 bases left between them. The CDR3 nucleotides read TGTGCCAGCAGCTTGGCAGCCGAGATCTATGGCTACACCTTC. Translation gives CASSLAAEIYGYTF.

This chain links TRBV4-1 with TRBJ2-3; 11 positions agree with TRBD2. The V and J ends lost 5 bases and 6 bases, in that order; junction bases with no gene match: 7. Germline CDR1 reads MGHRA; CDR2 reads YSYEKL. This CDR3 has 15 residues. The CDR3 coding sequence is TGCGCCAGCAGCTTCGTAGCGGGGGGGTCTGATACGCAGTATTTT. Amino acids: CASSFVAGGSDTQYF.

The chain is built from TRBV20-1 and TRBJ2-1; D may be TRBD1 (6 bases). CDR3 length equals 14 residues. Trimming cost V 4 bases and J 3 bases, with 13 bases left between them. Looked up from germline, CDR1 is DFQATT and CDR2 is SNEGSKA (reference sequence). CDR3: CSAITGLDYNEQFF. The CDR3 region has the DNA TGCAGTGCTATAACAGGGCTTGACTACAATGAGCAGTTCTTC.

This sequence joins TRBV14 and TRBJ1-2; 9 bases are a match to TRBD1. V was pared by 0 bases and J by 6 bases, with 5 bases of the junction left unmatched. Germline CDR1 and CDR2: SGHDN and FVKESK. This CDR3 has 15 residues. The CDR3: CASSQDLGTGNGYTF. CDR3 nucleotide sequence: TGTGCCAGCAGCCAAGATCTTGGGACAGGGAATGGCTACACCTTC. The full variable domain, in which reference TRBV14 and TRBJ1-2 provide the parts outside the CDR3, is EAGVTQFPSHSVIEKGQTVTLRCDPISGHDNLYWYRRVMGKEIKFLLHFVKESKQDESGMPNNRFLAERTGGTYSTLKVQPAELEDSGVYFCASSQDLGTGNGYTFGSGTRLTVV.

The gene calls are TRBV29-1 and TRBJ2-7, with 9 bases that match TRBD1. The V segment lost 5 bases and the J segment 5 bases; nucleotides outside the gene matches: 7. CDR3 length equals 13 residues. CDR1 and CDR2 (germline): SQVTM, ANQGSEA. The CDR3 loop is CSVPDRGGDEQYV. The CDR3 DNA is TGCAGCGTTCCGGACAGGGGTGGCGACGAGCAGTACGTC.

The rearrangement joins TRBV29-1 to TRBJ2-3; 13 positions agree with TRBD2. Germline V gene sequence: CDR1 SQVTM, CDR2 ANQGSEA. The CDR3 length is 16 residues. The ends lost 6 bases at V and 0 bases at J; junction bases unmatched: 6. CDR3 sequence reads: CSVAGTSGESTDTQYF. DNA for the CDR3: TGCAGCGTGGCCGGGACTAGCGGGGAAAGCACAGATACGCAGTATTTT.

The chain has TRBV27 and TRBJ1-5; 7 nucleotides match TRBD1. V was pared by 6 bases and J by 7 bases, with 3 bases of the junction left unmatched. Germline V gene lookup returns CDR1 MNHEY and CDR2 SMNVEV (reference sequence). CDR3 length equals 12 residues. The CDR3 spells CASSEQGQPQHF. CDR3 bases: TGTGCCAGCAGCGAACAGGGGCAGCCCCAGCATTTT.

The rearrangement uses TRBV30 and TRBJ1-5, with D possibly TRBD1 on 5 matching bases. V lost 0 bases and J 5 bases, leaving 17 bases between the germline ends. The CDR3 is made up of 16 amino acids. Germline assignment: CDR1 GTSNPN and CDR2 SVGIG (reference sequence). In DNA, the CDR3 is TGTGCCTGGAGTGTACTCGGGCAGGGAGCCCATCAGCCCCAGCATTTT. This sequence encodes CAWSVLGQGAHQPQHF.

The CDR3 region is CSVAGRTPTATEAFF. In DNA form, the CDR3 reads TGCAGCGTTGCGGGGCGGACACCTACAGCCACTGAAGCTTTCTTT. The genes are TRBV29-1 and TRBJ1-1, with a tentative D call TRBD1 (5 bases). Germline CDR1 is SQVTM and CDR2 is ANQGSEA. The CDR3 contains 15 residues. Trimming took off 4 bases at V and 4 bases at J, with 19 bases between the two ends. Filled out from reference TRBV29-1 and TRBJ1-1, the complete variable domain reads SAVISQKPSRDICQRGTSLTIQCQVDSQVTMMFWYRQQPGQSLTLIATANQGSEATYESGFVIDKFPISRPNLTFSTLTVSNMSPEDSSIYLCSVAGRTPTATEAFFGQGTRLTVV.

The rearrangement joins TRBV20-1 to TRBJ2-2; no definite D call. The CDR3 is 13 residues long. The germline V gene encodes CDR1 DFQATT and CDR2 SNEGSKA (reference sequence). The V gene lost 3 bases and the J gene lost 7 bases, with 12 bases spanning the gap. The CDR3 DNA is TGCAGTGCTAGCGGGTACCAAGGCGGGGAGCTGTTTTTT. It translates to CSASGYQGGELFF.

The CDR3 loop is CSARRQSETQYF. CDR3 bases: TGCAGTGCTAGAAGGCAGTCCGAGACCCAGTACTTC. This chain joins TRBV20-1 and TRBJ2-5; D not certain. V lost 2 bases and J lost 5, with 9 bases in between. The CDR3 has 12 residues. In germline, CDR1 is DFQATT, CDR2 SNEGSKA (reference sequence).